The 31 T cell receptor beta chains given below trace back to one sample, sequenced in a study of cytomegalovirus exposure and HLA in healthy donors. Using immunoSEQ multiplex PCR, the repertoire was profiled, and TCRdb retains in-frame clones only, with some absent. The sample lists fewer than 200,000 clones, 89% seen once, with 9% to 12% in the top ten. The specimen sequenced was PBMCs. The receptors come from a woman in her late teens or twenties in good health and CMV-seropositive.

V gene TRBV19 combines with J gene TRBJ2-1, with TRBD2 matching 13 bases. V lost 5 bases and J lost 4; bases outside the gene matches: 2. The CDR3 spans 15 residues. Looked up from germline, CDR1 is LNHDA and CDR2 is SQIVND (reference sequence). Here the CDR3 reads CASSELAGGYNEQFF. DNA for the CDR3: TGTGCCAGTAGTGAACTAGCGGGAGGGTACAATGAGCAGTTCTTC.

The J gene is TRBJ2-7, the V gene TRBV18; tentatively, D is TRBD2 (5 bases). The CDR3 spans 13 residues. Deletions cut 8 bases from V and 2 bases from J, with 13 bases between. From germline, CDR1 is KGHSH and CDR2 LQKENI. CDR3 in DNA: TGTGCCAGCCAGGCCGGACTGGCCTACGAGCAGTACTTC. Translated, it gives CASQAGLAYEQYF.

The CDR3 loop reads CASSYLGGRNTEAFF. Here the CDR3 DNA reads TGTGCCAGCAGTTACTTAGGGGGCCGGAACACTGAAGCTTTCTTT. The chain links TRBV6-5 to TRBJ1-1, with 7 bases aligning to TRBD1. Losses at the gene ends were 1 base for V and 1 base for J; bases not matched to a gene: 3. The CDR3 has 15 residues. The germline V gene encodes CDR1 MNHEY and CDR2 SVGAGI.

This chain's CDR3 is CASSFRVSSASYNEQFF. CDR3 in DNA: TGTGCCAGCAGTTTTCGAGTTTCTAGCGCCTCCTACAATGAGCAGTTCTTC. J is TRBJ2-1 and V is TRBV27; tentatively, D is TRBD2 (6 bases). The germline V gene has CDR1 MNHEY and CDR2 SMNVEV (reference sequence). The CDR3 spans 17 residues. V shed 3 bases and J shed 0 bases, with 15 bases lying between them.

The chain links TRBV9 to TRBJ1-1; 10 bases line up with TRBD1. CDR3 length: 16 amino acids. With 0 bases clipped from V and 4 bases from J, the junction kept 6 bases outside the gene matches. Germline values: CDR1 SGDLS, CDR2 YYNGEE. For the CDR3, the DNA is TGTGCCAGCAGCGTAGTACCCGGGACAGGGGTCACTGAAGCTTTCTTT. Its translation: CASSVVPGTGVTEAFF. Full variable domain (missing parts from reference TRBV9 and TRBJ1-1): DSGVTQTPKHLITATGQRVTLRCSPRSGDLSVYWYQQSLDQGLQFLIQYYNGEERAKGNILERFSAQQFPDLHSELNLSSLELGDSALYFCASSVVPGTGVTEAFFGQGTRLTVV.

The chain employs TRBV11-2 and TRBJ1-1, with D maybe TRBD1 (5 bases). Trimming removed 4 bases from V and 3 bases from J, with 9 bases in between. Germline CDR1 is SGHAT and CDR2 is FQNNGV. The CDR3 is 13 residues long. The CDR3 here is CASSSSGYTEAFF. CDR3 sequence (DNA): TGTGCCAGCAGCTCCTCAGGGTACACTGAAGCTTTCTTT.

This rearrangement joins TRBV27 to TRBJ1-5, with TRBD1 identical over 8 bases. After removal of 3 bases from V and 2 bases from J, the junction contained 6 bases not matched to a gene. The CDR3 has 16 amino acids. Germline CDR1 reads MNHEY; CDR2 reads SMNVEV (reference sequence). The CDR3 DNA is TGTGCCAGCAGTTTCGGACAGGGTGTGGGCAATCAGCCCCAGCATTTT. Protein product: CASSFGQGVGNQPQHF.

The V call is TRBV6-5, the J call TRBJ1-2, with 7 bases matching TRBD1. Germline CDR1 is MNHEY and CDR2 is SVGAGI. CDR3 length: 12 residues. V lost 7 bases, J lost 8 bases, and 7 bases stayed unmatched. CDR3 coding DNA: TGTGCCAGCACCACAGGGGCTGGCGGCTACACCTTC. Its translation is CASTTGAGGYTF.

CDR3 DNA sequence: TGTGCCAGCAGCCAAGCAAGGACTAGCGGGGTCACAGATACGCAGTATTTT. Translating gives CASSQARTSGVTDTQYF. The J gene is TRBJ2-3, the V gene TRBV4-2; TRBD2 matches 12 bases. Trimming took 1 base from V and 2 from J; bases not matched to a gene: 4. The CDR3 length is 17 residues. From germline, CDR1 is LGHNA and CDR2 YNFKEQ.

The rearrangement joins TRBV4-3 to TRBJ1-5; D not certain. The CDR3 covers 13 residues. Looked up from germline, CDR1 is LGHNA and CDR2 is YSLEER. The V gene lost 0 bases and the J gene lost 6 bases, with 6 bases spanning the gap. DNA for the CDR3: TGCGCCAGCAGCCAAGATCTCCTTCAGCCCCAGCATTTT. This gives the protein CASSQDLLQPQHF.

The chain employs TRBV19 and TRBJ1-5, with TRBD1 as a possible D gene (6 bases). Germline CDR1 and CDR2: LNHDA and SQIVND (reference sequence). The CDR3 is 15 amino acids. V was clipped by 3 bases and J by 4 bases, with 13 bases between them. CDR3 amino acids: CASSITGTPNQPQHF. CDR3 sequence (DNA): TGTGCCAGTAGTATCACCGGGACACCAAATCAGCCCCAGCATTTT.

CDR3 sequence: CASSLPRGFSYEQYF. The CDR3, as DNA: TGTGCCAGCAGTTTACCCCGGGGATTCTCCTACGAGCAGTACTTC. The chain combines TRBV28 with TRBJ2-7; the D gene is possibly TRBD2 (5 bases). V dropped 2 bases and J dropped 0 bases, with 11 bases sitting between them. CDR1 is MDHEN, CDR2 SYDVKM, per germline. This CDR3 has 15 amino acids.

This chain links TRBV4-1 with TRBJ1-2; TRBD1 aligns across 7 bases. The length of the CDR3 is 15 residues. Germline V gene data show CDR1 as MGHRA and CDR2 as YSYEKL. V lost 1 base to trimming and J lost 3 bases; unmatched junction nucleotides: 5. The CDR3: CASSQVTGEDYGYTF. The CDR3 bases are TGCGCCAGCAGCCAAGTCACAGGGGAGGACTATGGCTACACCTTC.

The rearrangement joins TRBV28 to TRBJ2-1; no firm D call. With 3 bases removed from V and 10 bases from J, the gap between germline ends came to 7 bases. Per germline, CDR1 MDHEN and CDR2 SYDVKM. The CDR3 has 11 residues. The CDR3 is CASSLRWEQFF. The CDR3 bases are TGTGCCAGCAGTTTGAGGTGGGAGCAGTTCTTC.

This clone showed up just once. This chain joins TRBV7-3 and TRBJ1-2; D perhaps matches TRBD1 (6 bases). The CDR3 consists of 13 residues. Germline V gene lookup returns CDR1 SGHTA and CDR2 FQGTGA. V shed 8 bases and J shed 6 bases, with 16 bases lying between them. This CDR3 is CASGTGPFDGYTF. The CDR3 DNA is TGTGCCAGCGGCACAGGGCCCTTCGATGGCTACACCTTC. The whole variable domain, remainder taken from reference TRBV7-3 and TRBJ1-2, is GAGVSQTPSNKVTEKGKYVELRCDPISGHTALYWYRQSLGQGPEFLIYFQGTGAADDSGLPNDRFFAVRPEGSVSTLKIQRTERGDSAVYLCASGTGPFDGYTFGSGTRLTVV.

J is TRBJ2-1 and V is TRBV4-1, with D maybe TRBD2 (6 bases). The germline V gene has CDR1 MGHRA and CDR2 YSYEKL. V lost 1 base, J lost 5 bases, and 15 bases lay in between. The CDR3 covers 16 residues. The DNA of the CDR3 is TGCGCCAGCAGCCAAGGGATCAGCGGGTCCGACAATGAGCAGTTCTTC. It is translated as CASSQGISGSDNEQFF.

This chain connects TRBV7-2 to TRBJ1-2, with 9 nucleotides matching TRBD1. The CDR3 totals 14 residues. Trimming took 1 base from V and 7 from J; bases not matched to a gene: 4. CDR1 is SGHTA and CDR2 is FQGNSA in the germline V gene. CDR3 DNA sequence: TGTGCCAGCAGCTTAGGGGACAGGGAGTTTGGCTACACCTTC. Translation gives CASSLGDREFGYTF.

The V gene is TRBV4-1, the J gene TRBJ2-1; 8 bases are shared with TRBD2. V lost 7 bases to trimming and J lost 9 bases; unmatched junction nucleotides: 14. Germline lookup yields CDR1 MGHRA and CDR2 YSYEKL. The CDR3 covers 15 residues. The CDR3 region is CASTEAGVRRREQFF. The CDR3 DNA is TGCGCCAGCACGGAAGCGGGAGTAAGGAGACGTGAGCAGTTCTTC.

The CDR3 DNA reads TGTGCCAGCAGCGTAGGACTAGCGGGAGGACGTACTTCCTACGAGCAGTACTTC. This codes for CASSVGLAGGRTSYEQYF. The genes are TRBV9 and TRBJ2-7; TRBD2 matches 13 bases. Germline-derived CDR1 and CDR2 are SGDLS and YYNGEE. The CDR3 is 18 residues long. The J segment lost 1 base and the V segment lost 0 bases, leaving 7 bases of the junction unmatched.

V gene TRBV19 combines with J gene TRBJ2-5, with D perhaps matching TRBD1 (6 bases). The V gene's germline CDR1 is LNHDA and CDR2 SQIVND (reference sequence). The V end lost 3 bases, the J end lost 7 bases, and 18 bases lay between the germline ends. The CDR3 runs 15 residues. CDR3 region: CASSMTAGARGTQYF. For the CDR3, the DNA is TGTGCCAGTAGTATGACCGCAGGGGCCAGGGGGACCCAGTACTTC.

V and J are TRBV7-9 and TRBJ1-4; D might be TRBD1 (6 bases). The CDR3 extends over 12 amino acids. V dropped 5 bases and J dropped 8 bases, with 9 bases sitting between them. The germline CDR1 and CDR2 sequences are SEHNR and FQNEAQ (reference sequence). Here the CDR3 DNA reads TGTGCCAGCAGCCCGAGGGGGGAAAAACTGTTTTTT. Its translation: CASSPRGEKLFF.

This sequence joins TRBV12-5 and TRBJ2-3, with TRBD1 as a possible D gene (6 bases). Germline V gives CDR1 LGHNT, CDR2 FRNRAP. The CDR3 covers 14 residues. V lost 4 bases and J 4 bases, leaving 12 bases between the germline ends. CDR3 in amino acids: CASGSNREADTQYF. CDR3 nucleotides: TGTGCTAGTGGTTCGAACAGGGAAGCAGATACGCAGTATTTT. Together with reference TRBV12-5 and TRBJ2-3, the CDR3 gives the full variable domain: DARVTQTPRHKVTEMGQEVTMRCQPILGHNTVFWYRQTMMQGLELLAYFRNRAPLDDSGMPKDRFSAEMPDATLATLKIQPSEPRDSAVYFCASGSNREADTQYFGPGTRLTVL.

The J gene is TRBJ2-1, the V gene TRBV5-4; no reliable D call. CDR3 length: 15 residues. Germline lookup yields CDR1 SGHNT and CDR2 YYREEE (reference sequence). V was shortened by 2 bases and J by 0 bases, with 9 bases between the two germline ends. The CDR3 nucleotides read TGTGCCAGCAGCTTTTTAGTTGGCTCCTACAATGAGCAGTTCTTC. The encoded protein is CASSFLVGSYNEQFF.

This clone was seen just once. The V gene is TRBV30, the J gene TRBJ2-2; possibly TRBD2 for D (5 bases). The CDR3 runs 14 residues. Germline CDR1 reads GTSNPN; CDR2 reads SVGIG (reference sequence). V was trimmed by 0 bases and J by 9 bases, leaving 14 bases between them. CDR3 bases: TGTGCCTGGAGTGTACGGCTAGCCGGCAGGGAGCTGTTTTTT. It specifies CAWSVRLAGRELFF.

This sequence joins TRBV4-2 and TRBJ2-1, with 9 bases lining up with TRBD1. In germline, CDR1 is LGHNA, CDR2 YNFKEQ. This CDR3 contains 15 residues. The V segment lost 2 bases and the J segment 8 bases; nucleotides outside the gene matches: 7. The CDR3 here is CASSQTPGQGDEQFF. The DNA for the CDR3 is TGTGCCAGCAGCCAAACCCCGGGACAGGGAGATGAGCAGTTCTTC.

The genes are TRBV29-1 and TRBJ1-1; the D gene is possibly TRBD1 (6 bases). The CDR3 is 14 amino acids. V was pared by 0 bases and J by 0 bases, with 8 bases between. The germline gives CDR1 SQVTM, CDR2 ANQGSEA. CDR3 amino acids: CSVEEGAVNTEAFF. The CDR3 DNA reads TGCAGCGTTGAAGAGGGGGCGGTGAACACTGAAGCTTTCTTT.

The CDR3 DNA follows: TGTGCCAGCAGCCCCCCGGACAGGGTTGGGACCGGGGAGCTGTTTTTT. The encoded protein is CASSPPDRVGTGELFF. The chain is built from TRBV11-3 and TRBJ2-2; 8 bases fit TRBD1. CDR1 and CDR2 from the germline V gene are SGHNT and YENEEA. Trimming removed 5 bases from V and 5 bases from J; junction bases left unmatched: 10. The CDR3 consists of 16 residues.

This sequence joins TRBV5-4 and TRBJ2-5; D may be TRBD1 (6 bases). This CDR3 is built from 15 residues. Germline V gene lookup returns CDR1 SGHNT and CDR2 YYREEE (reference sequence). Deletions cut 3 bases from V and 3 bases from J, with 15 bases between. CDR3 loop: CASSSPPAGEETQYF. The CDR3 nucleotides are TGTGCCAGCAGCTCGCCGCCGGCAGGGGAAGAGACCCAGTACTTC.

In its sample, this clone was seen once. The chain is built from TRBV18 and TRBJ2-3; D is perhaps TRBD2 (7 bases). V lost 4 bases to trimming and J lost 3 bases, with 20 bases between them. CDR1 and CDR2 (germline): KGHSH, LQKENI. The CDR3 is 17 amino acids. The CDR3 bases are TGTGCCAGCTCACGCTTCGGGGGGCAAATGAGGACAGATACGCAGTATTTT. It yields the protein CASSRFGGQMRTDTQYF.

The chain links TRBV7-3 to TRBJ2-1; 7 nucleotides match TRBD2. The V gene's germline CDR1 is SGHTA and CDR2 FQGTGA. The CDR3 is 16 residues long. After removal of 0 bases from V and 0 bases from J, the junction contained 2 bases not matched to a gene. The CDR3 DNA reads TGTGCCAGCAGCTTAACCCCGGGAGGCTCCTACAATGAGCAGTTCTTC. Translating it yields CASSLTPGGSYNEQFF.

J is TRBJ2-7 and V is TRBV27; D remains unclear. This CDR3 is 15 amino acids long. CDR1 and CDR2 (germline): MNHEY, SMNVEV (reference sequence). Deletions cut 5 bases from V and 1 base from J, with 15 bases between. The CDR3 protein is CASSPLNSVSYEQYF. In DNA, the CDR3 is TGTGCCAGCAGTCCCCTGAACAGTGTGTCCTACGAGCAGTACTTC.